These 10 T cell receptor beta chains were all obtained from the same sample, sequenced in a study of B cell selection in AIRE deficiency. Sorting defined conventional CD4 T cells as CD4+CD127+. The table came from immunoSEQ multiplex PCR; TCRdb's copy has only in-frame clones and leaves some out. Of around 23,000 clones in the sample, 95% to 96% were seen once. Material for sequencing was CD4+CD127+ conventional T cells sorted from PBMCs. All receptors derive from a human donor in good health.

CDR3 nucleotides: TGTGCCAGCAGCTTGGTTCCGCGGAGATACGAGCAGTACTTC. Amino acids: CASSLVPRRYEQYF. The chain employs TRBV5-4 and TRBJ2-7; no definite D call. CDR3 size: 14 residues. V dropped 0 bases and J dropped 4 bases, with 11 bases sitting between them. Germline V lookup: CDR1 SGHNT, CDR2 YYREEE (reference sequence).

The genes are TRBV2 and TRBJ1-3; perhaps TRBD1 as D (5 bases). The germline V gene has CDR1 SNHLY and CDR2 FYNNEI. Trimming pared 10 bases from V and 0 bases from J, leaving 13 bases between. The CDR3 runs to 14 residues. The CDR3 here is CATARGSSGNTIYF. The CDR3 DNA reads as TGTGCCACGGCACGGGGCAGCTCTGGAAACACCATATATTTT.

The V and J genes are TRBV11-3 and TRBJ1-1, with a tentative D call TRBD1 (5 bases). This CDR3 is 13 amino acids long. The V end was cut by 3 bases, the J end by 0 bases, with 5 bases between. The V gene's germline CDR1 is SGHNT and CDR2 YENEEA. CDR3 region: CASSLTVNTEAFF. CDR3 DNA sequence: TGTGCCAGCAGCTTGACAGTGAACACTGAAGCTTTCTTT.

The V gene is TRBV18, the J gene TRBJ2-1; 8 positions match TRBD1. The V and J ends lost 6 bases and 0 bases, in that order; junction bases with no gene match: 4. This CDR3 region has 15 residues. Germline CDR1 and CDR2: KGHSH and LQKENI. For the CDR3, the DNA is TGTGCCAGCTCCCTAACAGGGGGCTCCTACAATGAGCAGTTCTTC. Translated: CASSLTGGSYNEQFF.

The J gene is TRBJ2-4, the V gene TRBV5-4; 14 nucleotides match TRBD2. Trimming removed 5 bases from V and 9 bases from J; junction bases left unmatched: 10. The CDR3 is 16 residues long. Germline V CDR1 and CDR2: SGHNT, YYREEE (reference sequence). The CDR3 nucleotides read TGTGCCAGCAGGAAAGGACTAGCGGGGGGAGGGGGCATTCAGTACTTC. Its protein product is CASRKGLAGGGGIQYF.

This chain connects TRBV5-4 to TRBJ2-5; no definite D call. V was cut by 3 bases and J by 2 bases, with 8 bases left in between. The CDR3 sequence is 13 residues long. Per the germline V gene, CDR1 is SGHNT and CDR2 is YYREEE (reference sequence). This CDR3 reads CASSSQLQETQYF. The CDR3 region has the DNA TGTGCCAGCAGCTCTCAGCTACAAGAGACCCAGTACTTC.

The CDR3 reads CASGPGQGTQFF. The DNA for the CDR3 is TGTGCTAGTGGACCTGGACAGGGAACGCAGTTCTTC. The chain carries TRBV12-5 and TRBJ2-1, with TRBD1 identical over 8 bases. Germline V CDR1 and CDR2: LGHNT, FRNRAP. The CDR3 runs to 12 residues. V lost 6 bases and J lost 12; bases outside the gene matches: 7. Full variable domain (missing parts from reference TRBV12-5 and TRBJ2-1): DARVTQTPRHKVTEMGQEVTMRCQPILGHNTVFWYRQTMMQGLELLAYFRNRAPLDDSGMPKDRFSAEMPDATLATLKIQPSEPRDSAVYFCASGPGQGTQFFGPGTRLTVL.

The V gene is TRBV7-9, the J gene TRBJ1-4; 7 bases are shared with TRBD1. V was pared by 3 bases and J by 8 bases, with 9 bases of the junction left unmatched. CDR3 length equals 15 residues. Germline V CDR1 and CDR2: SEHNR, FQNEAQ (reference sequence). The CDR3 bases are TGTGCCAGCAGCTTCTCATCGGTCAGGGGGGAAAAACTGTTTTTT. Amino acids: CASSFSSVRGEKLFF.

The count of this clone is one. This chain uses TRBV10-3 with TRBJ1-2; no firm D call. The CDR3 has 13 residues. V was clipped by 5 bases and J by 6 bases, with 13 bases between them. Germline V lookup: CDR1 ENHRY, CDR2 SYGVKD. CDR3 protein: CAISKKIMDGYTF. CDR3 nucleotide sequence: TGTGCCATCAGTAAGAAGATCATGGATGGCTACACCTTC.

This chain joins TRBV11-2 and TRBJ1-1; no clear D gene. From germline, CDR1 is SGHAT and CDR2 FQNNGV. The CDR3 has 15 amino acids. The ends were cut back, 1 base at V and 0 bases at J, with 9 bases in the middle. The CDR3 DNA sequence: TGTGCCAGCAGCTTAGCGCTAGGGATGAACACTGAAGCTTTCTTT. This codes for CASSLALGMNTEAFF.